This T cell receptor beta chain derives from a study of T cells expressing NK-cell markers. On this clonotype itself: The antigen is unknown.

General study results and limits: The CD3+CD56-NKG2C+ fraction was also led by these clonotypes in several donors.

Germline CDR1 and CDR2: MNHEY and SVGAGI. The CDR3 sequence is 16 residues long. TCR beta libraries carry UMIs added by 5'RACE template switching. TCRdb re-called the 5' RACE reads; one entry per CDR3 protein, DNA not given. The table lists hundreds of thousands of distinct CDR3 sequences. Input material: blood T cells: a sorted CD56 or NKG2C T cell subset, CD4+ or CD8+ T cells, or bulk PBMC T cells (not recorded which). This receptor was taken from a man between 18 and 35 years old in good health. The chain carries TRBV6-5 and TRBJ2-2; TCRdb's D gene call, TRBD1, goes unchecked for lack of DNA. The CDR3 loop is CASSYEGDLNTGELFF.